Included here is one T cell receptor beta chain sequence, with context. Its antigen remains unidentified. The CDR3 sequence is 15 residues long. V lost 1 base, J lost 7 bases, and 11 bases lay in between. In germline, CDR1 is SGHAT, CDR2 FQNNGV. TCR alpha and TCR beta cDNA libraries carrying sample barcodes and UMIs came from 5'RACE with constant-segment primers. TCRdb called the 5' RACE reads again in MiXCR, with one record for every CDR3 protein. The sample includes about 240,000 distinct CDR3 sequences, more than 8% of them seen just once. This record comes from a study of T-cell memory formation after mild COVID-19. Study results and caveats: Contracting CD8+ clones were enriched in EMRA, CD4+ mainly in CM and EM.

The receptor was isolated from a man between 18 and 35 years old who had mild COVID-19 (a few samples of this study predate the infection). Cell type and time point are not known. The chain couples TRBV11-2 to TRBJ1-6; D is possibly TRBD1 (5 bases). The material sequenced was PBMCs or a T cell subset sorted from them (not recorded which). The CDR3 region has the DNA TGTGCCAGCAGCTTAGGAGGGGCCCTAAATTCACCCCTCCACTTT. Translated, it gives CASSLGGALNSPLHF.